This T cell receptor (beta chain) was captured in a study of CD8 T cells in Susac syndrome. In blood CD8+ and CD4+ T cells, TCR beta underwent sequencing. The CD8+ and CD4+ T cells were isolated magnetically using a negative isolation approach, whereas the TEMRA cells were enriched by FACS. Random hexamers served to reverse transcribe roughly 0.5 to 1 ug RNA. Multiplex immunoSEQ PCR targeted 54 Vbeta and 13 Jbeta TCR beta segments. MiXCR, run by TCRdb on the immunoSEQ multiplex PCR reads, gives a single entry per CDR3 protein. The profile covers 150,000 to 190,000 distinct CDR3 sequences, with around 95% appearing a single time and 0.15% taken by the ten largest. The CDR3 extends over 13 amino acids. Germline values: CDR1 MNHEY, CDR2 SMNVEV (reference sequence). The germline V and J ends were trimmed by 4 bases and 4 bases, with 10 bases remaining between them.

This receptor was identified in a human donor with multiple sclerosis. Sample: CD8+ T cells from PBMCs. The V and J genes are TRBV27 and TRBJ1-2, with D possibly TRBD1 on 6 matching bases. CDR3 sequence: CASSSGGIYGYTF. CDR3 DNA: TGTGCCAGCAGTTCCGGGGGCATCTATGGCTACACCTTC.